These T cell receptor beta chains were read from a single sample in a study of control samples from healthy donors and cancer patients. Method: immunoSEQ multiplex PCR; TCRdb's copy keeps in-frame clones and lacks some. The profile shows 350,000 to 450,000 clones, around nine tenths of them singletons. The sequencing sample was made of PBMCs. The receptor source for this set is a man between 35 and 55 years old with head and neck cancer. Both conserved end residues are part of each CDR3.

v_gene	j_gene	CDR3aa
TRBV5-6	TRBJ2-1	CASRITTGSSYNEQFF
TRBV3-1/TRBV3-2	TRBJ2-2	CASSGRDLNTGELFF
TRBV5-1	TRBJ1-5	CASSLGQGSQPQHF
TRBV28	TRBJ1-2	CASSSGTARGYTF
TRBV28	TRBJ2-3	CASSFRLAAYTDTQYF
TRBV4-3	TRBJ1-5	CASSQVRTGIQPQHF
TRBV7-3	TRBJ2-1	CASSPVSTYNEQFF
TRBV5-1	TRBJ2-1	CASSAAFTGGTYNEQFF
TRBV3-1/TRBV3-2	TRBJ1-2	CASSQGSRGYTF
TRBV10-1	TRBJ2-7	CASRGDWPNHEQYF
TRBV7-2	TRBJ2-2	CASSPGTANTGELFF